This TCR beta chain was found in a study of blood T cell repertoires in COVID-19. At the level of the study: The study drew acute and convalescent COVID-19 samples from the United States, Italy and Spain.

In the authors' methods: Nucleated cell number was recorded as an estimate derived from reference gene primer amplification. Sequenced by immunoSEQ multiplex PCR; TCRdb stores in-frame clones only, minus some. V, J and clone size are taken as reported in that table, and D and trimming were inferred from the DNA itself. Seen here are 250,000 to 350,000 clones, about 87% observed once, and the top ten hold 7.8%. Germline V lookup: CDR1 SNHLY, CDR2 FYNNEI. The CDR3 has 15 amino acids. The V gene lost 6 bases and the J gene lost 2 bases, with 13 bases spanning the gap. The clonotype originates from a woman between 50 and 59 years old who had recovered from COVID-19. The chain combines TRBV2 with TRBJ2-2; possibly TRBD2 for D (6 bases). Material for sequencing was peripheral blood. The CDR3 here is CASRRLAVNTGELFF. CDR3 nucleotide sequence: TGTGCCAGCAGGCGATTAGCGGTTAACACCGGGGAGCTGTTTTTT.